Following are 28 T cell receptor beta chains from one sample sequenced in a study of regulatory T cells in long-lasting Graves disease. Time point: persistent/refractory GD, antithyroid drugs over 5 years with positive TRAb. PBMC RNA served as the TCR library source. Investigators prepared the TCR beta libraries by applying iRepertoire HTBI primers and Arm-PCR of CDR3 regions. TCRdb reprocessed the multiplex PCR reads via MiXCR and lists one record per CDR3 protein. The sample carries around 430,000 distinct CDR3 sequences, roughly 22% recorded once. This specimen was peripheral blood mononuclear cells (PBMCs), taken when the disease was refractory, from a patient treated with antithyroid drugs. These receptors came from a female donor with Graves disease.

The CDR3 loop is CAISDLAGGTGANVLTF. CDR3 in DNA: TGTGCCATCAGTGACTTGGCAGGCGGAACTGGGGCCAACGTCCTGACTTTC. The chain is built from TRBV10-3 and TRBJ2-6; D remains ambiguous. Trimming cost V 3 bases and J 2 bases, with 14 bases left between them. CDR1 and CDR2 (germline): ENHRY, SYGVKD. There are 17 residues in the CDR3.

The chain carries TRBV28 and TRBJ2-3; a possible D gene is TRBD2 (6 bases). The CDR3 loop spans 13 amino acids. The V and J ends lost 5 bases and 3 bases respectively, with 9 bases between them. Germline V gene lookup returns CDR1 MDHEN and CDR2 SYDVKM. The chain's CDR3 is CASSLGLTDTQYF. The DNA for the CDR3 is TGTGCCAGCAGTCTGGGACTGACAGATACGCAGTATTTT.

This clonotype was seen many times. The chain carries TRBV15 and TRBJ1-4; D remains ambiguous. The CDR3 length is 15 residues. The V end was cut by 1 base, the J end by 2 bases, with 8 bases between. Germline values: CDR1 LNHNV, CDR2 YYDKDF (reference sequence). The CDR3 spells CATSRVRGTNEKLFF. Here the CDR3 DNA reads TGTGCCACCAGCAGAGTTAGAGGGACTAATGAAAAACTGTTTTTT.

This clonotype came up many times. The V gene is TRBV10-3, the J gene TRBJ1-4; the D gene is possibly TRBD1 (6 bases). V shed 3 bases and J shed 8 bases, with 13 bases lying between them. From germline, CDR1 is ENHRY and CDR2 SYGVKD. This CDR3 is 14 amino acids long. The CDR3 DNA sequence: TGTGCCATCAGTGAAGACAGGTCGGGAGAAAAACTGTTTTTT. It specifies CAISEDRSGEKLFF.

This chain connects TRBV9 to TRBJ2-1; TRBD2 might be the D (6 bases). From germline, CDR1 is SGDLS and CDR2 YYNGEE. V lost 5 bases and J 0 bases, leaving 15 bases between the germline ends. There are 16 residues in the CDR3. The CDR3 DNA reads TGTGCCAGCAGTGGCTTAGCGGTTAGCTCCTACAATGAGCAGTTCTTC. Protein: CASSGLAVSSYNEQFF.

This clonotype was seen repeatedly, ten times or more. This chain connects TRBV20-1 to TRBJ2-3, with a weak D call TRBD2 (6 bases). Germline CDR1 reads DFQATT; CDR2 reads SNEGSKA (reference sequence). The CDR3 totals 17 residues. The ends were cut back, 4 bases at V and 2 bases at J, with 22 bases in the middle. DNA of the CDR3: TGCAGTGCTACTTTTTACAGTCAGGACTATACCACAGATACGCAGTATTTT. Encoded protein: CSATFYSQDYTTDTQYF.

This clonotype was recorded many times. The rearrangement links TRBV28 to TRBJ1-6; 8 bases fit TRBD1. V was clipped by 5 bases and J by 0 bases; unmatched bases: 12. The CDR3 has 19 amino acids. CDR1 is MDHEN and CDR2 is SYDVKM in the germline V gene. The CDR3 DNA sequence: TGTGCCAGCAGTCAATGGACAGGGTTTTGGGCCTCCTATAATTCACCCCTCCACTTT. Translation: CASSQWTGFWASYNSPLHF.

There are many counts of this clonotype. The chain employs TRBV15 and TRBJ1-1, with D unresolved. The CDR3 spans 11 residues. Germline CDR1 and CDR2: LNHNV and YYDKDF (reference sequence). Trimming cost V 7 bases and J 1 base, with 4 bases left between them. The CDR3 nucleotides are TGTGCCACCAAGGAGAACACTGAAGCTTTCTTT. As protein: CATKENTEAFF. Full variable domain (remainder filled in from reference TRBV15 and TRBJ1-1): DAMVIQNPRYQVTQFGKPVTLSCSQTLNHNVMYWYQQKSSQAPKLLFHYYDKDFNNEADTPDNFQSRRPNTSFCFLDIRSPGLGDTAMYLCATKENTEAFFGQGTRLTVV.

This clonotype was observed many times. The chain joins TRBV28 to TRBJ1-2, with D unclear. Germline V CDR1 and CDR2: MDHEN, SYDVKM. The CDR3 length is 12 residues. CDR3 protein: CALMAANYGYTF. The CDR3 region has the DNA TGTGCGTTGATGGCCGCTAACTATGGCTACACCTTC.

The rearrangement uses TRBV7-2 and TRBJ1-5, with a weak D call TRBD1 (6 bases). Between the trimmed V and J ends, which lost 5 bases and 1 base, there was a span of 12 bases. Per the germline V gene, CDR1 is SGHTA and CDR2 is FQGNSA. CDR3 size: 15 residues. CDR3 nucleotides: TGTGCCAGCAGCAACCCGACAGGAAGCAATCAGCCCCAGCATTTT. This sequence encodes CASSNPTGSNQPQHF.

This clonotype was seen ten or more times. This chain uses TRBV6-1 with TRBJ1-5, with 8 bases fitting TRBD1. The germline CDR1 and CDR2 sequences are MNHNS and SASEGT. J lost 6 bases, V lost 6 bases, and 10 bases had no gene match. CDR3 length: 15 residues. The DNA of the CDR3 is TGTGCCAGCAGCTTGACAGGGGCGAGTCTTCAGCCCCAGCATTTT. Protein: CASSLTGASLQPQHF.

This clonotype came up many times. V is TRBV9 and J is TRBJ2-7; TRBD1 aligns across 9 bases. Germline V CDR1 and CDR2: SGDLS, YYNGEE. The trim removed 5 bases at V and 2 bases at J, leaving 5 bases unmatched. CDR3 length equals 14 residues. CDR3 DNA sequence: TGTGCCAGCAGTGTGGGACAGGGAACCTACGAGCAGTACTTC. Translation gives CASSVGQGTYEQYF.

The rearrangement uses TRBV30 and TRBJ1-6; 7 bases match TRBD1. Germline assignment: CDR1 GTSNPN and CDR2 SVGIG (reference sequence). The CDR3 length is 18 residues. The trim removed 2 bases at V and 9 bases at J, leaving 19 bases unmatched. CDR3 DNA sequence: TGTGCCTGGAGTTCGCGGCAGGGGGTTTTTTTGGTCGGTTCACCCCTCCACTTT. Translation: CAWSSRQGVFLVGSPLHF.

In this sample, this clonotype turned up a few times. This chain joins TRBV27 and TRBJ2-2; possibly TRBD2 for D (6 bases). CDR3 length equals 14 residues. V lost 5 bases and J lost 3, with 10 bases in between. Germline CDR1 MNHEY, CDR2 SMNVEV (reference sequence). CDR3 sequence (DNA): TGTGCCAGCAGTCCCCGGGGGTACACCGGGGAGCTGTTTTTT. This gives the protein CASSPRGYTGELFF.

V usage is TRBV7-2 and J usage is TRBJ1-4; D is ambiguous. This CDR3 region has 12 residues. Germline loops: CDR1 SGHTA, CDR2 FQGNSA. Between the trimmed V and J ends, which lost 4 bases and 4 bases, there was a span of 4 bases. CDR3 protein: CASSYDNEKLFF. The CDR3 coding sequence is TGTGCCAGCAGCTATGATAATGAAAAACTGTTTTTT.

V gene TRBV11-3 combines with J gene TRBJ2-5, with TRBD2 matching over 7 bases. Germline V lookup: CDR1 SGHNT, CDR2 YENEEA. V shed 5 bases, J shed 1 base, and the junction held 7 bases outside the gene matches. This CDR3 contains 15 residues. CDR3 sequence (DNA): TGTGCCAGCAGCCGACACAGCGGGGCCCAAGAGACCCAGTACTTC. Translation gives CASSRHSGAQETQYF. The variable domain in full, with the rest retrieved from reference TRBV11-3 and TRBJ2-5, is EAGVVQSPRYKIIEKKQPVAFWCNPISGHNTLYWYLQNLGQGPELLIRYENEEAVDDSQLPKDRFSAERLKGVDSTLKIQPAELGDSAVYLCASSRHSGAQETQYFGPGTRLLVL.

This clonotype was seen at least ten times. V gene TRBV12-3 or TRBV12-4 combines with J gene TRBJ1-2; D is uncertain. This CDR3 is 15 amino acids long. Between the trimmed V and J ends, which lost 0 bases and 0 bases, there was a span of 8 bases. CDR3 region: CASSLAGSPNYGYTF. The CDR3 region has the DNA TGTGCCAGCAGTTTAGCAGGAAGTCCTAACTATGGCTACACCTTC.

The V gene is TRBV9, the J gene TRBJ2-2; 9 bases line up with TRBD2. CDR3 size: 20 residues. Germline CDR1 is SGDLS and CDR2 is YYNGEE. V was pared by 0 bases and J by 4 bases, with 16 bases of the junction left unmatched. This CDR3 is CASSVGGLTSGLLGTGELFF. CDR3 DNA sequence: TGTGCCAGCAGCGTAGGAGGTCTCACTAGCGGGTTGTTGGGCACCGGGGAGCTGTTTTTT. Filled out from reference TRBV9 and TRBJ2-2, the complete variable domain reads DSGVTQTPKHLITATGQRVTLRCSPRSGDLSVYWYQQSLDQGLQFLIQYYNGEERAKGNILERFSAQQFPDLHSELNLSSLELGDSALYFCASSVGGLTSGLLGTGELFFGEGSRLTVL.

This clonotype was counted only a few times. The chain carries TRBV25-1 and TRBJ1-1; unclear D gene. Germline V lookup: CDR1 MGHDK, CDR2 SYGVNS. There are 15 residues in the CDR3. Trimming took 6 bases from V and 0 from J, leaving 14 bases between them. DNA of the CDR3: TGTGCCAGCAGCGCCTCGTTCAGCTTGAACACTGAAGCTTTCTTT. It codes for CASSASFSLNTEAFF.

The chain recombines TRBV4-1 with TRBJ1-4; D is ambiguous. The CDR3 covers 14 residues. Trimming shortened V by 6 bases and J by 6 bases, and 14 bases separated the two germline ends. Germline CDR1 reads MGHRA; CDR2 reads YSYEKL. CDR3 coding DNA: TGCGCCAGCAGACCGAGCCCCCTTGATGAAAAACTGTTTTTT. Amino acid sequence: CASRPSPLDEKLFF.

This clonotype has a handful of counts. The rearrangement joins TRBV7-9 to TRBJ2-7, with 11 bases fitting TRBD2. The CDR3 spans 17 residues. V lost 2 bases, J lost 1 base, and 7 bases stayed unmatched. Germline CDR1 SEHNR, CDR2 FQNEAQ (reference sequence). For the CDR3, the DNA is TGTGCCAGCAGCTTACGAGGCCTAGCGGGGGGATCCTACGAGCAGTACTTC. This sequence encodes CASSLRGLAGGSYEQYF.

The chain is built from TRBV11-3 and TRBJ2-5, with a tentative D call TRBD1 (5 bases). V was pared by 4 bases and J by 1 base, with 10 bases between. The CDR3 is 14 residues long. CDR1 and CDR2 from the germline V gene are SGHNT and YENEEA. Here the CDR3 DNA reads TGTGCCAGCAGCTCTAGACAGCCCCAAGAGACCCAGTACTTC. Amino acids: CASSSRQPQETQYF. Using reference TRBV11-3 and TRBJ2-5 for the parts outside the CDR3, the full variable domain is EAGVVQSPRYKIIEKKQPVAFWCNPISGHNTLYWYLQNLGQGPELLIRYENEEAVDDSQLPKDRFSAERLKGVDSTLKIQPAELGDSAVYLCASSSRQPQETQYFGPGTRLLVL.

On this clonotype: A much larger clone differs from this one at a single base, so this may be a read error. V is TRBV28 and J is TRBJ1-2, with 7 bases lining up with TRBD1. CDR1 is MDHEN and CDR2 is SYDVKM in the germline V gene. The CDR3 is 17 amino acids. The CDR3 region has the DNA TGTGCCGGCAGTTTATTTCGGGACAGTCTCTCGGTCTATGGCTACACCTTC. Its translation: CAGSLFRDSLSVYGYTF.

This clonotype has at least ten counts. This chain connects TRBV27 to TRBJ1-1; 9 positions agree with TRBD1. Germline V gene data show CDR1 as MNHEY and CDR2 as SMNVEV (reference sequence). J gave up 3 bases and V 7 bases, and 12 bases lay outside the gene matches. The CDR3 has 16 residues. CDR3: CASTHSVRDRDTEAFF. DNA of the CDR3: TGTGCCAGCACACACTCCGTCCGGGACAGGGACACTGAAGCTTTCTTT.

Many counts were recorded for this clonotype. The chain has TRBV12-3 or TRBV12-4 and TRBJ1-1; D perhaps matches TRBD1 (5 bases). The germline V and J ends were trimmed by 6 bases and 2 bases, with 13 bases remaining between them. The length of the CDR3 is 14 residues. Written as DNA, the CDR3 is TGTGCCAGCAGCGCCAGAGGGGCAAACACTGAAGCTTTCTTT. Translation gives CASSARGANTEAFF.

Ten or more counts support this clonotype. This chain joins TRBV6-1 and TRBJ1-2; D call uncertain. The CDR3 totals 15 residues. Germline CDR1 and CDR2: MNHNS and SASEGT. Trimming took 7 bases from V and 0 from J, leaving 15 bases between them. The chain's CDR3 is CASTSWANSNYGYTF. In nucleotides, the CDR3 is TGTGCCAGCACGTCCTGGGCGAACTCTAACTATGGCTACACCTTC.

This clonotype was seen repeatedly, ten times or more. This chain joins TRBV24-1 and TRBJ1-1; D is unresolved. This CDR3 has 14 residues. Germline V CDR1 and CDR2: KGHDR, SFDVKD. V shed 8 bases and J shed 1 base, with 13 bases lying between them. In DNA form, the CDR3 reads TGTGCCACCATGGCCAGCGGATCGAACACTGAAGCTTTCTTT. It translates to CATMASGSNTEAFF.

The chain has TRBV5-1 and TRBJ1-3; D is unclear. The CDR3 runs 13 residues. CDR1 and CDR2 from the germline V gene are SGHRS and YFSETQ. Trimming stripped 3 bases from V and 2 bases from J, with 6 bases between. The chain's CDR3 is CASSWTAGNTIYF. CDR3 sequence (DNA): TGCGCCAGCAGCTGGACGGCTGGAAACACCATATATTTT.